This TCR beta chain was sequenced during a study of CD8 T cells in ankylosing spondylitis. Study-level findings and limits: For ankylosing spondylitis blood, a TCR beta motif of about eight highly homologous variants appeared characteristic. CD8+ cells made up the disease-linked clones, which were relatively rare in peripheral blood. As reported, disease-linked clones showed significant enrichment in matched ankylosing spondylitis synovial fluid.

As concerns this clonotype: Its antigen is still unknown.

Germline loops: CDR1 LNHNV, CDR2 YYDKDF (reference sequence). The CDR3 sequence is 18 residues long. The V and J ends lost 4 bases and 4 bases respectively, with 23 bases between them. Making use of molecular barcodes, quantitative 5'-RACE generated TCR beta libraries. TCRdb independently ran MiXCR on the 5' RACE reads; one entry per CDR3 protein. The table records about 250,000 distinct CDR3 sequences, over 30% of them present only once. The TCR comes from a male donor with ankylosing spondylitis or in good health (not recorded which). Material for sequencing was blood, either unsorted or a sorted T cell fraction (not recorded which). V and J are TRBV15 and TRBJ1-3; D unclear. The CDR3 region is CATSKNIGRPVGGNTIYF. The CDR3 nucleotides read TGTGCCACCAGCAAAAACATCGGACGGCCTGTAGGCGGAAACACCATATATTTT. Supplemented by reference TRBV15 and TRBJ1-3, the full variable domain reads DAMVIQNPRYQVTQFGKPVTLSCSQTLNHNVMYWYQQKSSQAPKLLFHYYDKDFNNEADTPDNFQSRRPNTSFCFLDIRSPGLGDTAMYLCATSKNIGRPVGGNTIYFGEGSWLTVV.